This T cell receptor beta chain derives from a study of blood T cell repertoires in COVID-19. How the authors handled the data: For nucleated cells, counts were estimated from reference gene primer amplification. The repertoire was sequenced with immunoSEQ multiplex PCR; TCRdb's copy has only in-frame clones and lacks some. Clone size and V and J calls were adopted from that table, with D and trimming inferred from the DNA. This sample yields some 200,000 clones, of which 80% to 85% are seen a single time; 6% to 8% belongs to the top ten. The sample was PBMCs or T cells enriched from blood (not recorded which). This sequence was found in a man aged 40-55 years who had recovered from COVID-19.

CDR3 residues: CASSPVAGITDTQYF. The DNA of the CDR3 is TGCGCCAGCAGCCCGGTAGCGGGGATCACAGATACGCAGTATTTT. V is TRBV5-1 and J is TRBJ2-3, with 8 bases lining up with TRBD2. J gave up 2 bases and V 4 bases, and 6 bases lay outside the gene matches. Looked up from germline, CDR1 is SGHRS and CDR2 is YFSETQ. The length of the CDR3 is 15 residues.